The present T cell receptor beta chain was sequenced within a study of T cell responses to AZD1222 COVID-19 vaccine. The study's findings and limits: Spike regions recognized by vaccine-associated CD4 TCRs spanned the protein, led by 160-218 and 743-854.

A word on this clone: Its antigen is still unknown.

The V segment lost 0 bases and the J segment 5 bases; nucleotides outside the gene matches: 5. CDR3 length: 15 residues. The V gene's germline CDR1 is LNHNV and CDR2 YYDKDF (reference sequence). TCRdb keeps only in-frame clones here, not all; method: immunoSEQ multiplex PCR. The data show approximately 77,000 clones, with 70% to 90% seen just once and around 3.7% held by the top ten. Second-dose intervals near 4 or 12 weeks were combined. This chain connects TRBV15 to TRBJ2-3; 7 bases match TRBD2. The TCR was taken from an adult who received the AZD1222 COVID-19 vaccine. The starting material was peripheral blood, obtained 28 days after the second AZD1222 dose. CDR3 in DNA: TGTGCCACCAGCAGAGATCAGTCGGGGGGAGATACGCAGTATTTT. This codes for CATSRDQSGGDTQYF.